The present entry profiles one TCR beta chain with its context. What it binds is unknown. Healthy donors of bone marrow made up the group. The record originates from a study of cytomegalovirus exposure and HLA in healthy donors. The PCR contained 60 Vbeta and 13 Jbeta primers. Generated by immunoSEQ multiplex PCR, the TCRdb table keeps only in-frame clones and is missing some. Of roughly 120,000 clones listed, 80% were seen once; the top ten hold 2% to 3%. Whole-study results and caveats: The authors reported that TCR beta sequences could predict HLA-A and HLA-B alleles. These predictions were accurate for most subjects in the first cohort. Among CMV-associated TCR beta chains, most appeared HLA-restricted in a later analysis. Altogether, around 160 TCR beta chains were recorded as cytomegalovirus-associated.

V was pared by 3 bases and J by 5 bases, with 14 bases between. Germline V lookup: CDR1 SGHVS, CDR2 FQNEAQ. The CDR3 loop spans 14 amino acids. The source is a man in his thirties or forties in good health and CMV-seronegative. The sequenced sample was PBMCs. The rearrangement links TRBV7-8 to TRBJ2-7; a possible D gene is TRBD2 (6 bases). CDR3 sequence (DNA): TGTGCCAGCAGCTTCCGACTAGACAGCCACGAGCAGTACTTC. It encodes CASSFRLDSHEQYF.